The 3 T cell receptor beta chains listed next were all sequenced from one sample in a study of identifying expanded T cells in peripheral blood. Profiling relied on immunoSEQ multiplex PCR, and the TCRdb table lists in-frame clones only, not all of them. The sample lists 45,000 to 60,000 clones, about 80% seen once, with about a sixth in the top ten. Sequenced sample: blood. The receptor source for this set is a person aged 18 to 75 in good health.

The chain links TRBV5-5 to TRBJ1-1; no definite D call. Germline loops: CDR1 SGHKS, CDR2 YYEKEE (reference sequence). This CDR3 has 14 amino acids. Trimming left V 0 bases short and J 3 bases short, with 9 bases between. CDR3 coding DNA: TGTGCCAGCAGCTTGGTCACGTGGGACACTGAAGCTTTCTTT. Translating gives CASSLVTWDTEAFF.

The chain employs TRBV6-1 and TRBJ1-2, with no clear D. The V end lost 2 bases, the J end lost 10 bases, and 11 bases lay between the germline ends. This CDR3 is built from 12 residues. Germline-derived CDR1 and CDR2 are MNHNS and SASEGT. The CDR3 region is CASSEWTIPYTF. CDR3 DNA: TGTGCCAGCAGTGAATGGACCATTCCCTACACCTTC.

This sequence joins TRBV30 and TRBJ1-1; perhaps TRBD1 as D (5 bases). CDR1 and CDR2 (germline): GTSNPN, SVGIG (reference sequence). There are 14 residues in the CDR3. V lost 4 bases and J 4 bases, leaving 16 bases between the germline ends. This CDR3 reads CAWNERGGTTEAFF. In DNA, the CDR3 is TGTGCCTGGAATGAAAGGGGTGGGACCACTGAAGCTTTCTTT.